This T cell receptor (beta chain) was recovered during a study of PD-1 blockade in classical Hodgkin lymphoma. At the level of the study: With a 2-week interval, patients received intravenous nivolumab at 3 mg/kg.

Overall study results and limits: Among the patients, those starting nivolumab under 1 year after ASCT were excluded. Factors driving the repertoire differences, possibly disease activity or prior therapy, remain undefined.

TCRdb's table, derived via immunoSEQ multiplex PCR, lists solely in-frame clones and lacks some. Counted here are about 29,000 clones, under 85% occurring once; the ten biggest clones make up under 45%. CDR1 is SEHNR, CDR2 FQNEAQ, per germline (reference sequence). The CDR3 is 12 residues long. V dropped 1 base and J dropped 12 bases, with 13 bases sitting between them. Concerning this clone: Its target is unknown.

Every patient relapsed after autologous stem cell transplantation, and brentuximab vedotin exposure varied. Complete response, partial response or progressive disease were the best responses. This rearrangement joins TRBV7-9 to TRBJ2-7, with unresolved D. This sample comprised peripheral blood mononuclear cells (PBMCs), obtained before the second cycle of nivolumab. The TCR was taken from a human donor with classical Hodgkin lymphoma. CDR3 protein: CASSLGVGRRYF. CDR3 in DNA: TGTGCCAGCAGCTTAGGAGTAGGACGGCGGTACTTC.